This TCR beta chain was obtained from a study of blood T cells in healthy people across ages. The germline gives CDR1 KGHDR, CDR2 SFDVKD. The CDR3 consists of 13 residues. V lost 8 bases and J 8 bases, leaving 14 bases between the germline ends. Primed by a sample-barcoded 5' primer and a J-beta primer mix, a second PCR proceeded for 7 to 11 cycles. Each cDNA molecule, via a template-switch adaptor with 12 random nucleotides, was tagged. Using its own MiXCR run on the 5' RACE reads, TCRdb lists one record per CDR3 protein. The sample includes about 970,000 distinct CDR3 sequences, 51% of them seen just once. Extractions gave at least 5.5 micrograms of total RNA per sample.

J is TRBJ1-4 and V is TRBV24-1; D gene uncertain. The sample was blood. The sequence was collected from a woman in her sixties in good health. CDR3 protein: CATNDGRGEKLFF. In DNA, the CDR3 is TGTGCCACCAACGACGGGAGAGGAGAAAAACTGTTTTTT.